This passage covers 30 T cell receptor beta chains from one sample sequenced in a study of blood T cell repertoires in COVID-19. Measured with immunoSEQ multiplex PCR; TCRdb has only the in-frame clones, and not every one. The sample carries 130,000 to 150,000 clones, roughly 81% recorded once. Sequenced sample: peripheral blood. The receptors were gathered from a human donor with acute or convalescent COVID-19. The donor label of this sample is uncertain.

The chain combines TRBV5-1 with TRBJ2-5, with D possibly matching TRBD2 (5 bases). This CDR3 spans 13 amino acids. V was clipped by 0 bases and J by 4 bases, with 7 bases between them. CDR1 and CDR2 from the germline V gene are SGHRS and YFSETQ. The CDR3: CASSLAGGETQYF. Written as DNA, the CDR3 is TGCGCCAGCAGCTTGGCTGGAGGAGAGACCCAGTACTTC.

This rearrangement joins TRBV5-1 to TRBJ1-3; D not certain. CDR3 length equals 15 residues. Trimming pared 0 bases from V and 0 bases from J, leaving 7 bases between. The germline V gene encodes CDR1 SGHRS and CDR2 YFSETQ. Written as DNA, the CDR3 is TGCGCCAGCAGCTTGGTGGGGAGCTCTGGAAACACCATATATTTT. Amino acid sequence: CASSLVGSSGNTIYF. Combining the CDR3 with reference TRBV5-1 and TRBJ1-3 gives the whole variable domain KAGVTQTPRYLIKTRGQQVTLSCSPISGHRSVSWYQQTPGQGLQFLFEYFSETQRNKGNFPGRFSGRQFSNSRSEMNVSTLELGDSALYLCASSLVGSSGNTIYFGEGSWLTVV.

This chain connects TRBV7-9 to TRBJ2-6, with a weak D call TRBD2 (6 bases). Germline V gene data show CDR1 as SEHNR and CDR2 as FQNEAQ (reference sequence). The CDR3 covers 17 residues. Trimming removed 5 bases from V and 3 bases from J, with 17 bases in between. CDR3 DNA: TGTGCCAGCAGCCCAGCCCCGGGGAGGAGTGGGGCCAACGTCCTGACTTTC. Protein product: CASSPAPGRSGANVLTF. Full variable domain (rest looked up from reference TRBV7-9 and TRBJ2-6): DTGVSQNPRHKITKRGQNVTFRCDPISEHNRLYWYRQTLGQGPEFLTYFQNEAQLEKSRLLSDRFSAERPKGSFSTLEIQRTEQGDSAMYLCASSPAPGRSGANVLTFGAGSRLTVL.

V is TRBV2 and J is TRBJ1-2; D perhaps matches TRBD1 (6 bases). The CDR3 is 12 residues long. With 9 bases removed from V and 6 bases from J, the gap between germline ends came to 14 bases. Germline V gives CDR1 SNHLY, CDR2 FYNNEI. CDR3 nucleotide sequence: TGTGCCAGGGGAGGGGGGCTGGATGGCTACACCTTC. It specifies CARGGGLDGYTF.

The chain joins TRBV4-1 to TRBJ1-5, with D hard to call. V was shortened by 1 base and J by 4 bases, with 11 bases between the two germline ends. Germline loops: CDR1 MGHRA, CDR2 YSYEKL. This CDR3 has 15 residues. CDR3 in amino acids: CASSQVATNNQPQHF. CDR3 coding DNA: TGCGCCAGCAGCCAAGTAGCTACAAATAATCAGCCCCAGCATTTT.

This chain uses TRBV6-5 with TRBJ1-1; TRBD1 is a possible D gene (6 bases). The germline gives CDR1 MNHEY, CDR2 SVGAGI. Between the trimmed V and J ends, which lost 5 bases and 4 bases, there was a span of 17 bases. The CDR3 runs to 15 residues. CDR3 amino acids: CASSPLRGRVTEAFF. The CDR3 region has the DNA TGTGCCAGCAGTCCCCTTAGGGGGAGGGTCACTGAAGCTTTCTTT.

The rearrangement joins TRBV10-2 to TRBJ2-2; a possible D gene is TRBD2 (5 bases). Trimming removed 5 bases from V and 5 bases from J, with 12 bases in between. This CDR3 contains 14 residues. CDR1 WSHSY and CDR2 SAAADI come from the germline V gene. The CDR3 DNA reads as TGCGCCAGCAGTCCGGGGTTGGATACCGGGGAGCTGTTTTTT. Protein sequence: CASSPGLDTGELFF.

The rearrangement links TRBV19 to TRBJ1-1; D not resolved. Trimming took 8 bases from V and 1 from J, leaving 11 bases between them. In germline, CDR1 is LNHDA, CDR2 SQIVND (reference sequence). The CDR3 has 13 residues. CDR3 sequence reads: CASADTSNTEAFF. The CDR3 DNA follows: TGTGCCAGTGCAGACACCTCGAACACTGAAGCTTTCTTT. The variable domain in full, completed from reference TRBV19 and TRBJ1-1, reads DGGITQSPKYLFRKEGQNVTLSCEQNLNHDAMYWYRQDPGQGLRLIYYSQIVNDFQKGDIAEGYSVSREKKESFPLTVTSAQKNPTAFYLCASADTSNTEAFFGQGTRLTVV.

The chain combines TRBV5-6 with TRBJ2-1; 10 bases fit TRBD1. CDR3 size: 14 residues. CDR1 SGHDT and CDR2 YYEEEE come from the germline V gene. Unmatched junction bases numbered 6, after V lost 4 bases and J lost 8 bases. Written as DNA, the CDR3 is TGTGCCAGCAGCCTTCCGACAGGGGGCGATGAGCAGTTCTTC. It specifies CASSLPTGGDEQFF.

V usage is TRBV9 and J usage is TRBJ1-1, with TRBD1 matching over 12 bases. V trimming: 2 bases; J trimming: 3 bases; junction bases outside the gene matches: 11. Germline V gene lookup returns CDR1 SGDLS and CDR2 YYNGEE. The CDR3 is 18 amino acids. Written as DNA, the CDR3 is TGTGCCAGCAGCGTTTCCCCCGGGACAGGGGGCGCGGACACTGAAGCTTTCTTT. This sequence encodes CASSVSPGTGGADTEAFF.

This clone was seen just once. The gene calls are TRBV3-1 (or the pseudogene TRBV3-2) and TRBJ1-1; D gene uncertain. With 2 bases removed from V and 4 bases from J, the gap between germline ends came to 11 bases. CDR1 is LGHDT and CDR2 is YNNKEL in the germline V gene (reference sequence). This CDR3 comprises 14 residues. CDR3 protein: CASSQPPEITEAFF. CDR3 nucleotide sequence: TGTGCCAGCAGCCAACCACCGGAGATCACTGAAGCTTTCTTT.

This clone was seen once. The rearrangement links TRBV2 to TRBJ1-2; D not certain. The CDR3 consists of 13 residues. Trimming removed 6 bases at V and 2 bases at J, with 10 bases between. Per germline, CDR1 SNHLY and CDR2 FYNNEI. The chain's CDR3 is CASSPLGNYGYTF. The CDR3 bases are TGTGCCAGCAGCCCCCTGGGCAACTATGGCTACACCTTC.

The V gene is TRBV4-1, the J gene TRBJ2-1, with 10 positions matching TRBD1. V lost 3 bases to trimming and J lost 0 bases; unmatched junction nucleotides: 5. Germline values: CDR1 MGHRA, CDR2 YSYEKL. The CDR3 runs to 17 residues. The CDR3 sequence is CASSHPGTGDSYNEQFF. DNA of the CDR3: TGCGCCAGCAGCCATCCCGGGACAGGGGACTCCTACAATGAGCAGTTCTTC.

V usage is TRBV7-9 and J usage is TRBJ1-3; tentative D call: TRBD1 (6 bases). V was shortened by 4 bases and J by 0 bases, with 10 bases between the two germline ends. Germline CDR1 SEHNR, CDR2 FQNEAQ (reference sequence). The CDR3 covers 15 residues. DNA of the CDR3: TGTGCCAGCAGCTCCAGGACAGACTCTGGAAACACCATATATTTT. Translating gives CASSSRTDSGNTIYF.

The V call is TRBV18, the J call TRBJ2-7; D gene unclear. Germline V CDR1 and CDR2: KGHSH, LQKENI. This CDR3 has 14 amino acids. V gave up 3 bases and J gave up 1 base, with 10 bases separating them. CDR3 sequence (DNA): TGTGCCAGCTCACCTTCTACTGATTCCTACGAGCAGTACTTC. It specifies CASSPSTDSYEQYF.

The chain combines TRBV5-5 with TRBJ1-5; tentatively, D is TRBD1 (6 bases). This CDR3 has 16 amino acids. In germline, CDR1 is SGHKS, CDR2 YYEKEE (reference sequence). V lost 0 bases, J lost 4 bases, and 14 bases lay in between. The CDR3 here is CASSLGAGAINQPQHF. CDR3 DNA: TGTGCCAGCAGCTTGGGGGCGGGGGCAATAAATCAGCCCCAGCATTTT.

The chain uses TRBV5-1 and TRBJ1-1; tentative D call: TRBD1 (5 bases). Germline CDR1 reads SGHRS; CDR2 reads YFSETQ. The germline V and J ends were trimmed by 4 bases and 2 bases, with 9 bases remaining between them. The CDR3 spans 13 residues. Here the CDR3 reads CASSLDTNTEAFF. DNA for the CDR3: TGCGCCAGCAGCCTGGACACCAACACTGAAGCTTTCTTT.

Only one count was recorded for this clone. The chain joins TRBV9 to TRBJ1-4; D might be TRBD1 (6 bases). The CDR3 totals 16 residues. Per germline, CDR1 SGDLS and CDR2 YYNGEE. The V end lost 4 bases, the J end lost 8 bases, and 21 bases lay between the germline ends. As DNA, the CDR3 is TGTGCCAGCAGCCCCCTTCCCGGGACAAGCCAAGAAAAACTGTTTTTT. This encodes CASSPLPGTSQEKLFF.

This clone was picked up a small number of times. The chain carries TRBV19 and TRBJ1-1; TRBD1 agrees at 10 bases. Germline trimming cut 2 bases from V and 6 bases from J; bases unmatched to any gene: 3. CDR3 length equals 14 residues. Per germline, CDR1 LNHDA and CDR2 SQIVND (reference sequence). The CDR3 reads CASSIIGQGAEAFF. CDR3 bases: TGTGCCAGTAGTATAATTGGACAGGGGGCTGAAGCTTTCTTT.

The chain joins TRBV10-3 to TRBJ1-6; no clear D. The length of the CDR3 is 14 residues. Germline V gene sequence: CDR1 ENHRY, CDR2 SYGVKD. Trimming removed 6 bases from V and 7 bases from J, with 13 bases in between. Written as DNA, the CDR3 is TGTGCCATCAGCCCGGCGCAGGCGAATTCACCCCTCCACTTT. The encoded protein is CAISPAQANSPLHF.

J is TRBJ1-1 and V is TRBV11-3; D is unresolved. The CDR3 covers 14 residues. The germline V and J ends were trimmed by 3 bases and 0 bases, with 8 bases remaining between them. The germline CDR1 and CDR2 sequences are SGHNT and YENEEA. The CDR3 nucleotides are TGTGCCAGCAGCTTGGGCGGGTTGAACACTGAAGCTTTCTTT. Its translation is CASSLGGLNTEAFF.

This clone was recorded a few times. The identical CDR3 is also encoded by other nucleotide sequences in the sample. J is TRBJ1-2 and V is TRBV18; 8 nucleotides align to TRBD1. The V segment lost 3 bases and the J segment 3 bases; nucleotides outside the gene matches: 3. CDR3 length: 14 amino acids. Germline CDR1 and CDR2: KGHSH and LQKENI. The CDR3 DNA follows: TGTGCCAGCTCACCCCTGGACAGGGACTATGGCTACACCTTC. Protein sequence: CASSPLDRDYGYTF. The whole variable domain, remainder taken from reference TRBV18 and TRBJ1-2, is NAGVMQNPRHLVRRRGQEARLRCSPMKGHSHVYWYRQLPEEGLKFMVYLQKENIIDESGMPKERFSAEFPKEGPSILRIQQVVRGDSAAYFCASSPLDRDYGYTFGSGTRLTVV.

The chain employs TRBV9 and TRBJ1-2, with D tentatively TRBD1 (5 bases). V shed 0 bases and J shed 4 bases, with 7 bases lying between them. Germline V lookup: CDR1 SGDLS, CDR2 YYNGEE. The CDR3 spans 13 residues. CDR3 region: CASSVGQGYGYTF. The CDR3 nucleotides read TGTGCCAGCAGCGTAGGTCAGGGCTATGGCTACACCTTC.

The chain uses TRBV6-4 and TRBJ2-3; D may be TRBD1 (5 bases). The CDR3 length is 13 residues. Germline CDR1 reads MRHNA; CDR2 reads SNTAGT. V dropped 2 bases and J dropped 5 bases, with 8 bases sitting between them. In DNA, the CDR3 is TGTGCCAGCAGTGACGGGGCCGGAGATACGCAGTATTTT. It is translated as CASSDGAGDTQYF.

The V and J genes are TRBV7-9 and TRBJ1-1, with D possibly TRBD1 on 5 matching bases. CDR1 is SEHNR and CDR2 is FQNEAQ in the germline V gene (reference sequence). The V and J ends lost 5 bases and 0 bases respectively, with 16 bases between them. The CDR3 totals 16 residues. CDR3 bases: TGTGCCAGCAGCCGGGGGACGGATTACATGAACACTGAAGCTTTCTTT. Protein: CASSRGTDYMNTEAFF.

This chain links TRBV14 with TRBJ1-2, with D unresolved. Looked up from germline, CDR1 is SGHDN and CDR2 is FVKESK. The CDR3 contains 17 residues. V gave up 0 bases and J gave up 4 bases, with 18 bases separating them. The CDR3 nucleotides are TGTGCCAGCAGCCAAGATTTGAGTACAAGGAGGTTCTATGGCTACACCTTC. Protein: CASSQDLSTRRFYGYTF.

The chain has TRBV7-9 and TRBJ1-1, with 7 bases that match TRBD1. This CDR3 region has 12 residues. The J segment lost 7 bases and the V segment lost 4 bases, leaving 3 bases of the junction unmatched. The germline V gene encodes CDR1 SEHNR and CDR2 FQNEAQ (reference sequence). The CDR3 bases are TGTGCCAGCAGCTCCCAGGGGGGTGAAGCTTTCTTT. It translates to CASSSQGGEAFF.

V and J are TRBV18 and TRBJ2-7; 7 nucleotides line up with TRBD2. Germline CDR1 is KGHSH and CDR2 is LQKENI. V gave up 3 bases and J gave up 5 bases; unmatched junction bases: 10. CDR3 length: 15 residues. The CDR3, as DNA: TGTGCCAGCTCACCGATAAGCGGGGAGGACCACGAGCAGTACTTC. Residues: CASSPISGEDHEQYF.

The genes are TRBV7-6 and TRBJ2-1; 11 positions agree with TRBD2. In germline, CDR1 is SGHVS, CDR2 FNYEAQ. J gave up 0 bases and V 3 bases, and 10 bases lay outside the gene matches. The CDR3 runs 19 residues. The CDR3 coding sequence is TGTGCCAGCAGCTTCCGTCTAGCGGGGGGCCTGAGCTCCTACAATGAGCAGTTCTTC. This codes for CASSFRLAGGLSSYNEQFF.

This clone was picked up a small number of times. The CDR3 region is CASSEGRGPGEQYF. The CDR3, as DNA: TGTGCCAGCAGTGAGGGCAGGGGGCCGGGGGAGCAGTACTTC. V is TRBV2 and J is TRBJ2-7, with 8 bases fitting TRBD1. Germline CDR1 and CDR2: SNHLY and FYNNEI. The CDR3 has 14 residues. Unmatched junction bases numbered 8, after V lost 3 bases and J lost 7 bases.